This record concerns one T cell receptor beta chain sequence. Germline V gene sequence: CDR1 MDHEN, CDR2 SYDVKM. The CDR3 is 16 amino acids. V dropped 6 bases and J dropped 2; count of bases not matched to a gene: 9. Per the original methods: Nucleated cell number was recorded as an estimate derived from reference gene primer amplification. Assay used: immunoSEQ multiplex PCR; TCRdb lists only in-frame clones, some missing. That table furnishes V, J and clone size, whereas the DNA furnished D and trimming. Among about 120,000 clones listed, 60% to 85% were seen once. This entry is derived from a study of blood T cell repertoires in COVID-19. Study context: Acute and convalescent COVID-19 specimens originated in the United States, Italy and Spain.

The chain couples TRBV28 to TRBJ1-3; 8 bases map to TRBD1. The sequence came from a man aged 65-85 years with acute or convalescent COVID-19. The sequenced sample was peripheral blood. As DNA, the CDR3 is TGTGCCAGCAGGTCTTCTGGGACAGGAGCTGGAAACACCATATATTTT. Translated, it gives CASRSSGTGAGNTIYF.